Presented here are 27 T cell receptor beta chains from one specimen sequenced in a study of cytomegalovirus exposure and HLA in healthy donors. PCR amplification relied on 60 Vbeta primers (plus 13 Jbeta primers). Assay: immunoSEQ multiplex PCR; the TCRdb copy retains only in-frame clones and omits some. The sample lists approximately 150,000 clones, around 82% occurring once. Sequenced material: PBMCs. The receptors stem from a woman under 30 in good health and CMV-seropositive.

As regards this clone: At one boundary the junction diverges from the germline segment, which might be a read error. The V gene is TRBV7-9, the J gene TRBJ2-7; tentatively, D is TRBD2 (6 bases). Germline V lookup: CDR1 SEHNR, CDR2 FQNEAQ (reference sequence). The CDR3 has 13 residues. The CDR3 region has the DNA TGTTCCAGCAGCCCCTCGCTCGGGGGCGAGCAGTACTTC. Protein: CSSSPSLGGEQYF. The variable domain in full, completed from reference TRBV7-9 and TRBJ2-7, reads DTGVSQNPRHKITKRGQNVTFRCDPISEHNRLYWYRQTLGQGPEFLTYFQNEAQLEKSRLLSDRFSAERPKGSFSTLEIQRTEQGDSAMYLCSSSPSLGGEQYFGPGTRLTVT.

The DNA for the CDR3 is TGTGCCAGCAGCCCGTTAGGGGGGGGGCCGGAGACCCAGTACTTC. It yields the protein CASSPLGGGPETQYF. The chain recombines TRBV7-8 with TRBJ2-5; weak D call: TRBD2 (7 bases). Looked up from germline, CDR1 is SGHVS and CDR2 is FQNEAQ. Trimming took off 5 bases at V and 5 bases at J, with 18 bases between the two ends. The CDR3 consists of 15 residues.

This clone was detected only once. The chain combines TRBV5-1 with TRBJ2-7; a possible D gene is TRBD1 (5 bases). Per the germline V gene, CDR1 is SGHRS and CDR2 is YFSETQ. V lost 0 bases to trimming and J lost 4 bases, with 11 bases between them. The CDR3 extends over 14 amino acids. The CDR3 DNA follows: TGCGCCAGCAGCTTGGCCGCAGGGTTGTACGAGCAGTACTTC. Its translation is CASSLAAGLYEQYF. The full variable domain, rest sourced from reference TRBV5-1 and TRBJ2-7, is KAGVTQTPRYLIKTRGQQVTLSCSPISGHRSVSWYQQTPGQGLQFLFEYFSETQRNKGNFPGRFSGRQFSNSRSEMNVSTLELGDSALYLCASSLAAGLYEQYFGPGTRLTVT.

This chain joins TRBV5-1 and TRBJ2-3; D might be TRBD1 (6 bases). V lost 3 bases, J lost 2 bases, and 13 bases lay in between. The CDR3 has 15 residues. Germline V lookup: CDR1 SGHRS, CDR2 YFSETQ. This CDR3 reads CASSSWTADTDTQYF. The DNA for the CDR3 is TGCGCCAGCAGCTCCTGGACAGCCGACACAGATACGCAGTATTTT.

This clone has a handful of counts. The V gene is TRBV9, the J gene TRBJ1-2, with 8 bases that match TRBD1. Germline V gene data show CDR1 as SGDLS and CDR2 as YYNGEE. The CDR3 consists of 14 residues. Trimming took 3 bases from V and 8 from J; bases not matched to a gene: 9. The CDR3 DNA reads TGTGCCAGCAGCGAAGTGCAGGGGGCAGTAGGCTACACCTTC. Translated: CASSEVQGAVGYTF.

J is TRBJ1-3 and V is TRBV28, with D hard to call. CDR1 is MDHEN and CDR2 is SYDVKM in the germline V gene. This CDR3 region has 15 residues. The ends were cut back, 5 bases at V and 4 bases at J, with 15 bases in the middle. This chain's CDR3 is CASSGLGDAGNTIYF. The CDR3 DNA follows: TGTGCCAGCAGTGGCCTCGGAGACGCAGGAAACACCATATATTTT. Together with reference TRBV28 and TRBJ1-3, the CDR3 gives the full variable domain: DVKVTQSSRYLVKRTGEKVFLECVQDMDHENMFWYRQDPGLGLRLIYFSYDVKMKEKGDIPEGYSVSREKKERFSLILESASTNQTSMYLCASSGLGDAGNTIYFGEGSWLTVV.

The table lists this clone with a few counts. The chain recombines TRBV6-1 with TRBJ1-5; D gene uncertain. Trimming shortened V by 6 bases and J by 7 bases, and 13 bases separated the two germline ends. In germline, CDR1 is MNHNS, CDR2 SASEGT. The CDR3 covers 13 residues. Here the CDR3 DNA reads TGTGCCAGCAGCCCAGAGGTGTACCAGCCCCAGCATTTT. This translates into CASSPEVYQPQHF.

DNA of the CDR3: TGTGCCTGGAGTTCCACAGCTAACAATCAGCCCCAGCATTTT. This gives the protein CAWSSTANNQPQHF. The V gene is TRBV30, the J gene TRBJ1-5; D is unresolved. The CDR3 is 14 residues long. CDR1 is GTSNPN, CDR2 SVGIG, per germline (reference sequence). V gave up 2 bases and J gave up 3 bases, with 11 bases separating them.

The V and J genes are TRBV13 and TRBJ2-7; 10 positions match TRBD2. The trim removed 0 bases at V and 3 bases at J, leaving 8 bases unmatched. Germline CDR1 reads PRHDT; CDR2 reads FYEKMQ (reference sequence). The CDR3 is made up of 17 amino acids. DNA of the CDR3: TGTGCCAGCAGCTTAGGTGGACTAGCGGAGAAAAACTACGAGCAGTACTTC. The encoded protein is CASSLGGLAEKNYEQYF.

This chain links TRBV4-1 with TRBJ1-5; 9 nucleotides match TRBD1. Germline CDR1 reads MGHRA; CDR2 reads YSYEKL. The CDR3 totals 15 residues. V lost 1 base and J lost 7; bases outside the gene matches: 5. The CDR3 sequence is CASSQGDRGEQPQHF. The CDR3 DNA sequence: TGCGCCAGCAGCCAAGGAGACAGGGGGGAGCAGCCCCAGCATTTT.

This clone was counted a few times. The V gene is TRBV11-2, the J gene TRBJ2-7; 8 bases are shared with TRBD1. This CDR3 comprises 14 residues. The J segment lost 4 bases and the V segment lost 5 bases, leaving 7 bases of the junction unmatched. Germline lookup yields CDR1 SGHAT and CDR2 FQNNGV. The CDR3 coding sequence is TGTGCCAGCAGCGCCGACAGGGGAAAGTACGAGCAGTACTTC. Translation gives CASSADRGKYEQYF.

A note on this clone: Mismatch with germline at one junction end may stem from a read error. CDR3 sequence: CASSPAGRDLVVF. The CDR3 DNA reads TGTGCCAGCAGCCCGGCGGGGCGGGACTTGGTTGTCTTC. V usage is TRBV5-4 and J usage is TRBJ2-1; the D gene is possibly TRBD2 (6 bases). Germline V gene data show CDR1 as SGHNT and CDR2 as YYREEE (reference sequence). The CDR3 runs 13 residues.

The rearrangement links TRBV5-6 to TRBJ2-7, with D possibly matching TRBD2 (5 bases). V dropped 2 bases and J dropped 1 base, with 19 bases sitting between them. Germline-derived CDR1 and CDR2 are SGHDT and YYEEEE. This CDR3 has 17 amino acids. CDR3 nucleotides: TGTGCCAGCAGCTTCTCTGGGTGGACTGCAGTTTCCTACGAGCAGTACTTC. Amino acid sequence: CASSFSGWTAVSYEQYF.

Notes on this clone: This CDR3 is also generated by other DNA sequences in the sample. The chain carries TRBV10-3 and TRBJ1-1, with D possibly matching TRBD1 (5 bases). Per the germline V gene, CDR1 is ENHRY and CDR2 is SYGVKD. This CDR3 is built from 13 residues. Trimming shortened V by 5 bases and J by 2 bases, and 9 bases separated the two germline ends. The CDR3 sequence is CAISKTENTEAFF. CDR3 coding DNA: TGTGCCATCAGTAAGACAGAAAACACTGAAGCTTTCTTT.

V gene TRBV2 combines with J gene TRBJ2-3; TRBD1 agrees at 9 bases. Trimming cost V 7 bases and J 0 bases; bases outside gene matches: 11. Germline CDR1 and CDR2: SNHLY and FYNNEI. CDR3 length: 17 residues. CDR3 sequence reads: CASTLTGTGLSTDTQYF. The CDR3 DNA reads as TGTGCCAGCACACTAACCGGGACAGGGTTGAGCACAGATACGCAGTATTTT.

About this clone: Other DNA sequences in this sample translate to the same CDR3. The V gene is TRBV7-9, the J gene TRBJ2-7; D gene unclear. CDR1 is SEHNR, CDR2 FQNEAQ, per germline (reference sequence). The V gene lost 0 bases and the J gene lost 3 bases, with 6 bases spanning the gap. The CDR3 is made up of 13 amino acids. CDR3 nucleotides: TGTGCCAGCAGCTTAGCTGGCGGCTACGAGCAGTACTTC. Translation: CASSLAGGYEQYF.

In its sample, this clone was seen a few times. This chain uses TRBV5-6 with TRBJ1-1; a weak D match, TRBD1 (6 bases). With 5 bases removed from V and 3 bases from J, the gap between germline ends came to 8 bases. Germline CDR1 is SGHDT and CDR2 is YYEEEE. The CDR3 length is 12 residues. The CDR3 region is CASSSGDTEAFF. CDR3 nucleotides: TGTGCCAGCAGTTCAGGGGACACTGAAGCTTTCTTT.

J is TRBJ2-1 and V is TRBV30, with TRBD2 matching over 7 bases. Losses at the gene ends were 4 bases for V and 10 bases for J; bases not matched to a gene: 4. Germline V gene sequence: CDR1 GTSNPN, CDR2 SVGIG (reference sequence). This CDR3 spans 11 amino acids. This CDR3 is CAWKWEGEQFF. CDR3 coding DNA: TGTGCCTGGAAATGGGAGGGAGAGCAGTTCTTC.

This clone was recorded once. The rearrangement uses TRBV7-9 and TRBJ2-7; TRBD1 matches at 8 bases. Germline CDR1 reads SEHNR; CDR2 reads FQNEAQ (reference sequence). V trimming: 5 bases; J trimming: 1 base; junction bases outside the gene matches: 4. CDR3 size: 14 residues. CDR3: CASSRTGRSYEQYF. DNA of the CDR3: TGTGCCAGCAGCCGGACAGGGCGATCCTACGAGCAGTACTTC.

The chain couples TRBV4-3 to TRBJ2-7; D may be TRBD1 (5 bases). V was cut by 7 bases and J by 3 bases, with 19 bases left in between. Germline-derived CDR1 and CDR2 are LGHNA and YSLEER. The CDR3 covers 15 residues. Here the CDR3 reads CASKPTGREGYEQYF. CDR3 nucleotide sequence: TGCGCCAGCAAGCCAACGGGCAGGGAAGGCTACGAGCAGTACTTC.

The chain employs TRBV6-5 and TRBJ1-1; TRBD1 is a possible D gene (6 bases). This CDR3 has 15 amino acids. V lost 7 bases and J 2 bases, leaving 17 bases between the germline ends. Looked up from germline, CDR1 is MNHEY and CDR2 is SVGAGI. DNA of the CDR3: TGTGCCAGCACCCTAGGGGGGGGGCCAAACACTGAAGCTTTCTTT. Amino acid sequence: CASTLGGGPNTEAFF.

This clone has just a few counts. The J gene is TRBJ1-4, the V gene TRBV5-1, with D possibly TRBD1 on 5 matching bases. V lost 2 bases, J lost 7 bases, and 12 bases lay in between. The CDR3 is made up of 14 amino acids. Germline V gives CDR1 SGHRS, CDR2 YFSETQ. This CDR3 reads CASSFRAQGEKLFF. In DNA, the CDR3 is TGCGCCAGCAGCTTTCGGGCGCAGGGTGAAAAACTGTTTTTT.

This rearrangement joins TRBV5-4 to TRBJ2-2, with 10 bases aligning to TRBD2. V trimming: 4 bases; J trimming: 6 bases; junction bases outside the gene matches: 9. The CDR3 is 16 residues long. Germline V CDR1 and CDR2: SGHNT, YYREEE (reference sequence). CDR3 sequence: CASSKELAGKSGELFF. CDR3 DNA: TGTGCCAGCAGCAAAGAACTAGCGGGGAAGTCCGGGGAGCTGTTTTTT.

The genes are TRBV19 and TRBJ2-7; D might be TRBD2 (5 bases). Trimming left V 4 bases short and J 2 bases short, with 15 bases between. CDR3 size: 15 residues. Germline V gene data show CDR1 as LNHDA and CDR2 as SQIVND (reference sequence). CDR3 in amino acids: CASSNGVGGPYEQYF. The CDR3 DNA is TGTGCCAGTAGTAACGGGGTGGGCGGACCCTACGAGCAGTACTTC.

This clone showed up many times. The V gene is TRBV7-9, the J gene TRBJ2-1; 7 bases map to TRBD1. V lost 4 bases to trimming and J lost 0 bases; unmatched junction nucleotides: 9. The CDR3 has 17 amino acids. Germline V gene sequence: CDR1 SEHNR, CDR2 FQNEAQ (reference sequence). The CDR3 sequence: CASSSFETGSSYNEQFF. DNA of the CDR3: TGTGCCAGCAGCTCCTTCGAGACAGGGAGCTCCTACAATGAGCAGTTCTTC. The complete variable domain, with remaining parts taken from reference TRBV7-9 and TRBJ2-1, reads DTGVSQNPRHKITKRGQNVTFRCDPISEHNRLYWYRQTLGQGPEFLTYFQNEAQLEKSRLLSDRFSAERPKGSFSTLEIQRTEQGDSAMYLCASSSFETGSSYNEQFFGPGTRLTVL.

This chain links TRBV5-4 with TRBJ2-7, with 8 bases identical to TRBD1. This CDR3 is 13 amino acids long. V was clipped by 4 bases and J by 3 bases; unmatched bases: 3. In germline, CDR1 is SGHNT, CDR2 YYREEE (reference sequence). The CDR3 protein is CASSPGQVYEQYF. The CDR3 coding sequence is TGTGCCAGCAGCCCGGGACAGGTCTACGAGCAGTACTTC. Using reference TRBV5-4 and TRBJ2-7 for the parts outside the CDR3, the full variable domain is ETGVTQSPTHLIKTRGQQVTLRCSSQSGHNTVSWYQQALGQGPQFIFQYYREEENGRGNFPPRFSGLQFPNYSSELNVNALELDDSALYLCASSPGQVYEQYFGPGTRLTVT.

The V and J genes are TRBV6-4 and TRBJ2-3; TRBD2 might be the D (5 bases). The CDR3 is made up of 13 amino acids. V lost 2 bases to trimming and J lost 6 bases, with 9 bases between them. Looked up from germline, CDR1 is MRHNA and CDR2 is SNTAGT. CDR3 in amino acids: CASSDRPGDTQYF. The CDR3 DNA follows: TGTGCCAGCAGTGACCGACCGGGGGATACGCAGTATTTT.